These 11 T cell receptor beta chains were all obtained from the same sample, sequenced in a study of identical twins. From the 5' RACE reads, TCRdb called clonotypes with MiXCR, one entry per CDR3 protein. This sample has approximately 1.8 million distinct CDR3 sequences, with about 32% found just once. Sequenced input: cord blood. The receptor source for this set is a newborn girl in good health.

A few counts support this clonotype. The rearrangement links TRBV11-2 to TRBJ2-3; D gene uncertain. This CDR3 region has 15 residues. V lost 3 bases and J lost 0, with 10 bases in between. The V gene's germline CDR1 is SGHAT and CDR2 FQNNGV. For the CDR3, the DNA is TGTGCCAGCAGCTTTTTGGTGACTAGCACAGATACGCAGTATTTT. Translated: CASSFLVTSTDTQYF.

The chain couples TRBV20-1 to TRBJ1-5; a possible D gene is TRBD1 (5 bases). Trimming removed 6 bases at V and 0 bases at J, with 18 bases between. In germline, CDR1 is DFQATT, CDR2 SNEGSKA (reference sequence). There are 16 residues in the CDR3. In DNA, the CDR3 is TGCAGTGCGTACCGCCAACCGGGACTTAGCAATCAGCCCCAGCATTTT. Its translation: CSAYRQPGLSNQPQHF.

CDR3 sequence: CRGTGLESEQFF. The CDR3 coding sequence is TGCAGGGGAACGGGACTAGAGTCTGAGCAGTTCTTC. The V call is TRBV20-1, the J call TRBJ2-1; 8 bases line up with TRBD2. From germline, CDR1 is DFQATT and CDR2 SNEGSKA (reference sequence). This CDR3 has 12 amino acids.

CDR3 in DNA: TGTGCCAGCAGCCCGAAGAGACTAGCTGGATGGACCGGGGAGCTGTTTTTT. Translating it yields CASSPKRLAGWTGELFF. The rearrangement joins TRBV12-3 or TRBV12-4 to TRBJ2-2, with 7 bases that match TRBD2. After removal of 6 bases from V and 5 bases from J, the junction contained 15 bases not matched to a gene. The CDR3 sequence is 17 residues long.

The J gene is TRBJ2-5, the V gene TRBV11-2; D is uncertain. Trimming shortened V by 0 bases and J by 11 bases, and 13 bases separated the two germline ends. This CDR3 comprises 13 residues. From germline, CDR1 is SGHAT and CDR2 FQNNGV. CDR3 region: CASSLEPHNEQYF. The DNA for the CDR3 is TGTGCCAGCAGCTTAGAACCTCACAATGAGCAGTACTTC.

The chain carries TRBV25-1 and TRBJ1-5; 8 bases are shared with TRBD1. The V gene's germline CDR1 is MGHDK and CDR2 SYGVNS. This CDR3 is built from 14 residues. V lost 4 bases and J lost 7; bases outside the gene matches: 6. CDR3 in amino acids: CASSGRTGRQPQHF. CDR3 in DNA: TGTGCCAGCAGTGGAAGGACAGGGCGCCAGCCCCAGCATTTT. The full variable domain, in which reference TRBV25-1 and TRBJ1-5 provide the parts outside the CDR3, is EADIYQTPRYLVIGTGKKITLECSQTMGHDKMYWYQQDPGMELHLIHYSYGVNSTEKGDLSSESTVSRIRTEHFPLTLESARPSHTSQYLCASSGRTGRQPQHFGDGTRLSIL.

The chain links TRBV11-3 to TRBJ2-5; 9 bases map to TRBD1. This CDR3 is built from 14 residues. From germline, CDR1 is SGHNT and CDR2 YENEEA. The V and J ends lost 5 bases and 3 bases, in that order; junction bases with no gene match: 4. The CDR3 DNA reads TGTGCCAGCAGCGCCTGGACAGGGGAAGAGACCCAGTACTTC. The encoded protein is CASSAWTGEETQYF.

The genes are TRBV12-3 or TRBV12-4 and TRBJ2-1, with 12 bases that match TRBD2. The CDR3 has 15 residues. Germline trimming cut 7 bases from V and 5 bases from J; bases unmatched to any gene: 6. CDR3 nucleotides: TGTGCCAGCACGATCCTAGCGGGAGGGGACAATGAGCAGTTCTTC. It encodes CASTILAGGDNEQFF.

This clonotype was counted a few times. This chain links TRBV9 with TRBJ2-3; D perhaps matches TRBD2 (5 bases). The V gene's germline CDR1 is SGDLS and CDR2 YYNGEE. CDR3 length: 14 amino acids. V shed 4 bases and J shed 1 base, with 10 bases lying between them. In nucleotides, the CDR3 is TGTGCCAGCAGCAGGAGGTCTCGCACAGATACGCAGTATTTT. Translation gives CASSRRSRTDTQYF. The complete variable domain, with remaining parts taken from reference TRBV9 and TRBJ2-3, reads DSGVTQTPKHLITATGQRVTLRCSPRSGDLSVYWYQQSLDQGLQFLIQYYNGEERAKGNILERFSAQQFPDLHSELNLSSLELGDSALYFCASSRRSRTDTQYFGPGTRLTVL.

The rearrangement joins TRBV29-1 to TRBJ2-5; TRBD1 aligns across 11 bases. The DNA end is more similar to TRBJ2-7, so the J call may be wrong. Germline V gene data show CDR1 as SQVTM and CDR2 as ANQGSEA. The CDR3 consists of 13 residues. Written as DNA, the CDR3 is TGCAGCGTTGACGGACAGGGGGCCAACGAGCAGTACTTC. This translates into CSVDGQGANEQYF.

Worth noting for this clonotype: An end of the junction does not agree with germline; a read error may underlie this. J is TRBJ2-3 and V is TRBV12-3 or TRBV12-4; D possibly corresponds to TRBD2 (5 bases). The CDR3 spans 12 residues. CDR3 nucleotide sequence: TGTGCCTGCAGTTTTAGCGCAGATACGCAGTGTTTT. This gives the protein CACSFSADTQCF.